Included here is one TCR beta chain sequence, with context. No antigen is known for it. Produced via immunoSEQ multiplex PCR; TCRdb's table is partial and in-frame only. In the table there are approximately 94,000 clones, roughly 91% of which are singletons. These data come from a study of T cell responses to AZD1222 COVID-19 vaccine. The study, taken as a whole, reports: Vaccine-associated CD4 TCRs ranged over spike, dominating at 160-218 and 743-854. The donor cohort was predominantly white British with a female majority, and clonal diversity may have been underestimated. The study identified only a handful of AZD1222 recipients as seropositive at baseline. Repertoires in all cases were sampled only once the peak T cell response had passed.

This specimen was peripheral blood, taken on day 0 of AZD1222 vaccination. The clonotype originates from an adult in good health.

The CDR3 DNA is TGTGCCAGCAGTTTGAACCACCAGCGAGGCTACACCTTC. Protein sequence: CASSLNHQRGYTF. The genes are TRBV5-5 and TRBJ1-2; D not certain. The V end lost 5 bases, the J end lost 8 bases, and 16 bases lay between the germline ends. CDR3 length: 13 residues. Germline lookup yields CDR1 SGHKS and CDR2 YYEKEE (reference sequence). The full variable domain, completed using reference TRBV5-5 and TRBJ1-2, is DAGVTQSPTHLIKTRGQQVTLRCSPISGHKSVSWYQQVLGQGPQFIFQYYEKEERGRGNFPDRFSARQFPNYSSELNVNALLLGDSALYLCASSLNHQRGYTFGSGTRLTVV.